This T cell receptor (beta chain) was profiled in a study of blood T cell repertoires in COVID-19. As for the study in general: The United States, Italy and Spain provided the acute and convalescent COVID-19 samples.

Trimming stripped 0 bases from V and 3 bases from J, with 13 bases between. Germline V gene sequence: CDR1 SGHRS, CDR2 YFSETQ. The CDR3 is 17 residues long. Assay: immunoSEQ multiplex PCR; the TCRdb copy retains only in-frame clones and omits some. Of some 350,000 clones in the sample, roughly 84% were seen once. This TCR was sampled from a woman in her 30s who had recovered from COVID-19. Sequenced material: PBMCs or T cells enriched from blood (not recorded which). This chain connects TRBV5-1 to TRBJ2-6; TRBD1 is a possible D gene (6 bases). CDR3 bases: TGCGCCAGCAGCTTGGCGAGAGGGGGAAGTGGGGCCAACGTCCTGACTTTC. Translating gives CASSLARGGSGANVLTF.